Listed below are T cell receptor beta chains from one sample, sequenced in a study of cytomegalovirus exposure and HLA in healthy donors. Generated by immunoSEQ multiplex PCR, the TCRdb table keeps only in-frame clones and is missing some. The sample records more than 95,000 clones, 81% being singletons. Sequencing was performed on PBMCs. The receptors were sampled from a woman in her 30s in good health and CMV-seronegative. CDR3s include the opening cysteine and the closing phenylalanine or tryptophan. Each record gives: clone size, CDR3 length, V gene, D gene, J gene, CDR3 DNA, CDR3 protein. The D gene is left open where the match is weak. Clone size is given for some rows only: seen once, a few or many times, or a class if the clone is expanded.

clone size: -
CDR3 length: 15
V gene: TRBV2
D gene: -
J gene: TRBJ1-3
CDR3 DNA: TGTGCCAGCAGTGAGAATGCGGGGCCTGGAAACACCATATATTTT
CDR3 protein: CASSENAGPGNTIYF

clone size: -
CDR3 length: 14
V gene: TRBV10-3
D gene: TRBD1
J gene: TRBJ2-7
CDR3 DNA: TGTGCCACTGAGGTTTCCGGGACAGGGAGCGAGCAGTACTTC
CDR3 protein: CATEVSGTGSEQYF

clone size: -
CDR3 length: 14
V gene: TRBV2
D gene: TRBD1
J gene: TRBJ2-3
CDR3 DNA: TGTGCCAGCAGGGGACAGGGCCAAACAGATACGCAGTATTTT
CDR3 protein: CASRGQGQTDTQYF

clone size: -
CDR3 length: 14
V gene: TRBV18
D gene: TRBD1
J gene: TRBJ1-2
CDR3 DNA: TGTGCCAGCTCACCTGGCGACAGGGCGGGCGGCTACACCTTC
CDR3 protein: CASSPGDRAGGYTF

clone size: -
CDR3 length: 19
V gene: TRBV19
D gene: TRBD1
J gene: TRBJ1-5
CDR3 DNA: TGTGCCAGTAGTATAACCCACGGGACAGTCCAGGAGAACAATCAGCCCCAGCATTTT
CDR3 protein: CASSITHGTVQENNQPQHF

clone size: -
CDR3 length: 20
V gene: TRBV5-1
D gene: TRBD2
J gene: TRBJ2-4
CDR3 DNA: TGCGCCAGCAGCTTGAGAGGGGATAAACTAGCGGGAGGAGCCAAAAACATTCAGTACTTC
CDR3 protein: CASSLRGDKLAGGAKNIQYF

clone size: -
CDR3 length: 16
V gene: TRBV2
D gene: TRBD1
J gene: TRBJ1-1
CDR3 DNA: TGTGCCAGCGAGACCCCATACAGGGGAATGAACACTGAAGCTTTCTTT
CDR3 protein: CASETPYRGMNTEAFF

clone size: -
CDR3 length: 14
V gene: TRBV28
D gene: TRBD2
J gene: TRBJ2-7
CDR3 DNA: TGTGCCAGCAGGACTAGCGGGAGTATCTACGAGCAGTACTTC
CDR3 protein: CASRTSGSIYEQYF

clone size: few
CDR3 length: 16
V gene: TRBV7-9
D gene: -
J gene: TRBJ2-3
CDR3 DNA: TGTGCCAGCAGCGCAAGAGCGGTTTCTAGCACAGATACGCAGTATTTT
CDR3 protein: CASSARAVSSTDTQYF

clone size: -
CDR3 length: 15
V gene: TRBV11-2
D gene: TRBD1
J gene: TRBJ2-3
CDR3 DNA: TGTGCCAGCAGCTTCCGGGACAGGGACACAGATACGCAGTATTTT
CDR3 protein: CASSFRDRDTDTQYF

clone size: -
CDR3 length: 17
V gene: TRBV28
D gene: TRBD2
J gene: TRBJ2-7
CDR3 DNA: TGTGCCAGCAGTTCCACGGGACTAGCGGGAGGGGCCTACGAGCAGTACTTC
CDR3 protein: CASSSTGLAGGAYEQYF

clone size: once
CDR3 length: 13
V gene: TRBV18
D gene: TRBD1
J gene: TRBJ1-5
CDR3 DNA: TGTGCCAGCTCCCCGACAGGGGAACAGCCCCAGCATTTT
CDR3 protein: CASSPTGEQPQHF

clone size: once
CDR3 length: 14
V gene: TRBV19
D gene: TRBD2
J gene: TRBJ2-5
CDR3 DNA: TGTGCCAGTACCCCAGGGACTAGCATGGAGACCCAGTACTTC
CDR3 protein: CASTPGTSMETQYF